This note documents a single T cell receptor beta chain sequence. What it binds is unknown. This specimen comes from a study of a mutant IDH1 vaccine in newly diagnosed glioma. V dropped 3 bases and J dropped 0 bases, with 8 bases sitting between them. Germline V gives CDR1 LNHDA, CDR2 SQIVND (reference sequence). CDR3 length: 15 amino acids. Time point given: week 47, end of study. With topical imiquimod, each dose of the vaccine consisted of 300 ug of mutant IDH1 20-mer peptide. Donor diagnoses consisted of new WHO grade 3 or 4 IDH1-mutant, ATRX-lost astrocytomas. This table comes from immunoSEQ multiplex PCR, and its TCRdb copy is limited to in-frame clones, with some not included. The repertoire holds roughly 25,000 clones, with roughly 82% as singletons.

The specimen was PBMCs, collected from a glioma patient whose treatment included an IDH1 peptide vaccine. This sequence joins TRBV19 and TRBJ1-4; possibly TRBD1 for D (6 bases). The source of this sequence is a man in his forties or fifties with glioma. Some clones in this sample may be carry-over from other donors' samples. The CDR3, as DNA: TGTGCCAGTAGTATGGGGGCAGCAACTAATGAAAAACTGTTTTTT. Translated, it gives CASSMGAATNEKLFF.